These 20 T cell receptor beta chains originate from one sample sequenced in a study of blood T cell repertoires in COVID-19. Assay: immunoSEQ multiplex PCR; the TCRdb copy retains only in-frame clones and omits some. The sample lists about 64,000 clones, under 95% occurring once. Sequenced input: peripheral blood. These receptors were obtained from a human donor in a cohort sampled during active COVID-19.

The chain employs TRBV7-6 and TRBJ2-1, with a tentative D call TRBD2 (6 bases). The CDR3 length is 15 residues. From germline, CDR1 is SGHVS and CDR2 FNYEAQ. V lost 5 bases and J lost 6, with 17 bases in between. The CDR3 loop reads CASSPGGTYFNEQFF. The CDR3, as DNA: TGTGCCAGCAGCCCTGGCGGGACTTACTTCAATGAGCAGTTCTTC.

This clone has just a few counts. The CDR3 sequence is CASSNTGWGNYGYTF. In DNA form, the CDR3 reads TGTGCCAGCAGCAATACAGGGTGGGGTAACTATGGCTACACCTTC. This chain uses TRBV5-4 with TRBJ1-2; possibly TRBD1 for D (6 bases). CDR3 length: 15 residues. CDR1 is SGHNT and CDR2 is YYREEE in the germline V gene (reference sequence). Trimming shortened V by 4 bases and J by 1 base, and 14 bases separated the two germline ends. The whole variable domain, filled in from reference TRBV5-4 and TRBJ1-2, reads ETGVTQSPTHLIKTRGQQVTLRCSSQSGHNTVSWYQQALGQGPQFIFQYYREEENGRGNFPPRFSGLQFPNYSSELNVNALELDDSALYLCASSNTGWGNYGYTFGSGTRLTVV.

In nucleotides, the CDR3 is TGTGCCAGCAGCTTGGGGGAGGGAAAACTGTTTTTT. It yields the protein CASSLGEGKLFF. V usage is TRBV5-6 and J usage is TRBJ1-4, with D unresolved. The germline V gene has CDR1 SGHDT and CDR2 YYEEEE. V dropped 0 bases and J dropped 10 bases, with 7 bases sitting between them. There are 12 residues in the CDR3.

This chain links TRBV9 with TRBJ1-5; 9 bases agree with TRBD1. The CDR3 loop spans 15 amino acids. Germline lookup yields CDR1 SGDLS and CDR2 YYNGEE. Trimming cost V 5 bases and J 0 bases; bases outside gene matches: 3. CDR3 sequence: CASRGTGHSNQPQHF. The CDR3 bases are TGTGCCAGCAGGGGGACAGGGCATAGCAATCAGCCCCAGCATTTT.

The chain has TRBV4-3 and TRBJ1-1; 8 nucleotides align to TRBD1. Unmatched junction bases numbered 4, after V lost 3 bases and J lost 4 bases. CDR3 length equals 14 residues. CDR1 is LGHNA and CDR2 is YSLEER in the germline V gene. In DNA form, the CDR3 reads TGCGCCAGCAGCCAGGACAGGGTTCCCACTGAAGCTTTCTTT. Protein sequence: CASSQDRVPTEAFF.

The rearrangement joins TRBV4-2 to TRBJ2-1, with 11 bases matching TRBD2. Germline-derived CDR1 and CDR2 are LGHNA and YNFKEQ. The J segment lost 3 bases and the V segment lost 0 bases, leaving 7 bases of the junction unmatched. This CDR3 has 18 amino acids. Written as DNA, the CDR3 is TGTGCCAGCAGCCAAGATTGGGCGACTAGCGGGGACTACAATGAGCAGTTCTTC. Protein sequence: CASSQDWATSGDYNEQFF.

The chain employs TRBV24-1 and TRBJ2-3, with TRBD2 matching 9 bases. The length of the CDR3 is 20 residues. V trimming: 1 base; J trimming: 7 bases; junction bases outside the gene matches: 20. Germline CDR1 reads KGHDR; CDR2 reads SFDVKD. CDR3 sequence reads: CATSDLRSLHGAGGTNTQYF. The CDR3 DNA reads as TGTGCCACCAGTGATTTAAGGTCTTTACACGGAGCGGGAGGTACGAATACGCAGTATTTT.

J is TRBJ2-7 and V is TRBV11-2, with 10 bases fitting TRBD1. This CDR3 has 17 amino acids. The J segment lost 0 bases and the V segment lost 7 bases, leaving 12 bases of the junction unmatched. Germline assignment: CDR1 SGHAT and CDR2 FQNNGV. CDR3 nucleotide sequence: TGTGCCAGCACCCTAGGACAGGGGGGCCCCAGCTCCTACGAGCAGTACTTC. Translated: CASTLGQGGPSSYEQYF.

V and J are TRBV28 and TRBJ2-4; 7 bases line up with TRBD2. The CDR3 is made up of 15 amino acids. Trimming took 7 bases from V and 6 from J; bases not matched to a gene: 12. Germline assignment: CDR1 MDHEN and CDR2 SYDVKM. The CDR3 here is CASTAPSSGPNIQYF. The CDR3 DNA reads TGTGCCAGCACTGCCCCCTCTAGCGGCCCAAACATTCAGTACTTC.

A word on this clone: One end of the junction varies from germline; a read error may be responsible. The V call is TRBV11-2, the J call TRBJ2-1; no clear D gene. Germline assignment: CDR1 SGHAT and CDR2 FQNNGV. The CDR3 has 13 residues. The CDR3 here is CASSLGLTAVRVF. CDR3 in DNA: TGTGCCAGCAGCTTAGGTCTAACTGCGGTACGGGTCTTC.

The chain has TRBV6-5 and TRBJ2-3; D possibly corresponds to TRBD1 (6 bases). CDR1 is MNHEY, CDR2 SVGAGI, per germline. This CDR3 region has 14 residues. The ends were cut back, 4 bases at V and 4 bases at J, with 12 bases in the middle. CDR3: CASSSGHVSDTQYF. The DNA of the CDR3 is TGTGCCAGCAGTTCGGGACACGTTTCAGATACGCAGTATTTT.

This clone has a single count. The rearrangement links TRBV4-3 to TRBJ2-6; 9 nucleotides agree with TRBD1. Losses at the gene ends were 4 bases for V and 4 bases for J; bases not matched to a gene: 11. CDR3 length: 18 amino acids. Germline lookup yields CDR1 LGHNA and CDR2 YSLEER. CDR3 in amino acids: CASSPRQQGAGGANVLTF. The CDR3 nucleotides are TGCGCCAGCAGCCCACGCCAACAGGGGGCGGGGGGGGCCAACGTCCTGACTTTC.

The chain employs TRBV5-1 and TRBJ2-5; tentatively, D is TRBD2 (6 bases). Germline V gives CDR1 SGHRS, CDR2 YFSETQ. Trimming cost V 5 bases and J 0 bases, with 11 bases left between them. This CDR3 has 14 amino acids. This CDR3 is CASSGLAHQETQYF. The DNA for the CDR3 is TGCGCCAGCAGTGGTCTAGCGCACCAAGAGACCCAGTACTTC.

This rearrangement joins TRBV6-5 to TRBJ1-6, with D maybe TRBD1 (5 bases). The germline CDR1 and CDR2 sequences are MNHEY and SVGAGI. V was pared by 2 bases and J by 5 bases, with 10 bases between. The CDR3 is made up of 15 amino acids. In DNA, the CDR3 is TGTGCCAGCAGTTACGGGCAGGGAAATAATTCACCCCTCCACTTT. It is translated as CASSYGQGNNSPLHF.

The chain joins TRBV27 to TRBJ2-7, with D possibly being TRBD2 (5 bases). There are 14 residues in the CDR3. V lost 4 bases and J lost 2, with 12 bases in between. Germline-derived CDR1 and CDR2 are MNHEY and SMNVEV (reference sequence). DNA of the CDR3: TGTGCCAGCAGTTCAGTGGGCGGGCCCTACGAGCAGTACTTC. This gives the protein CASSSVGGPYEQYF.

The V and J genes are TRBV5-1 and TRBJ1-4; no definite D call. Germline V gene data show CDR1 as SGHRS and CDR2 as YFSETQ. This CDR3 is 15 amino acids long. The V end lost 4 bases, the J end lost 0 bases, and 10 bases lay between the germline ends. The CDR3 region is CASSPGGSTNEKLFF. DNA of the CDR3: TGCGCCAGCAGCCCTGGAGGGTCAACTAATGAAAAACTGTTTTTT.

The chain has TRBV4-3 and TRBJ2-3; D is perhaps TRBD1 (6 bases). The V gene lost 4 bases and the J gene lost 5 bases, with 19 bases spanning the gap. CDR3 length: 16 amino acids. In germline, CDR1 is LGHNA, CDR2 YSLEER. The CDR3 coding sequence is TGCGCCAGCAGCCTCACCGAACAGGGAGTTGGAGATACGCAGTATTTT. Its protein product is CASSLTEQGVGDTQYF.

V and J are TRBV5-4 and TRBJ2-7; D is possibly TRBD2 (6 bases). The CDR3 runs to 17 residues. The germline V and J ends were trimmed by 1 base and 3 bases, with 20 bases remaining between them. Germline V gives CDR1 SGHNT, CDR2 YYREEE (reference sequence). This CDR3 is CASSLPPGRETGYEQYF. The CDR3 coding sequence is TGTGCCAGCAGCTTGCCCCCCGGGAGAGAGACGGGCTACGAGCAGTACTTC.

The rearrangement joins TRBV28 to TRBJ1-5; TRBD1 aligns across 7 bases. Germline V gene sequence: CDR1 MDHEN, CDR2 SYDVKM. V dropped 6 bases and J dropped 0; count of bases not matched to a gene: 14. This CDR3 spans 18 amino acids. In DNA, the CDR3 is TGTGCCAGCAGATTCACAGGGGACCGGCGTAATAGCAATCAGCCCCAGCATTTT. This sequence encodes CASRFTGDRRNSNQPQHF. The complete variable domain, with remaining parts taken from reference TRBV28 and TRBJ1-5, reads DVKVTQSSRYLVKRTGEKVFLECVQDMDHENMFWYRQDPGLGLRLIYFSYDVKMKEKGDIPEGYSVSREKKERFSLILESASTNQTSMYLCASRFTGDRRNSNQPQHFGDGTRLSIL.

This clone appeared a few times. The chain has TRBV6-5 and TRBJ2-5; the match to TRBD2 covers 7 bases. V was pared by 7 bases and J by 4 bases, with 9 bases of the junction left unmatched. CDR1 is MNHEY, CDR2 SVGAGI, per germline. This CDR3 has 14 amino acids. The CDR3 protein is CASTVGRARETQYF. The CDR3 coding sequence is TGTGCCAGCACCGTAGGGAGGGCACGAGAGACCCAGTACTTC.